Listed here is a single T cell receptor beta chain. This sample is drawn from a study of T-cell memory formation after mild COVID-19. Study context: Largely, the TCR clusters proved donor specific.

TCRdb called the 5' RACE reads again in MiXCR, with one record for every CDR3 protein. The sample consists of 350,000 to 500,000 distinct CDR3 sequences, 20% of them appearing once. CDR1 and CDR2 (germline): SGHTA, FQGNSA. This CDR3 is built from 18 residues. V lost 4 bases and J lost 0; bases outside the gene matches: 8. The TCR originated in an adult woman who had mild COVID-19 (a few samples of this study predate the infection). Cell type and time point are not known. This chain joins TRBV7-2 and TRBJ2-1, with 11 bases lining up with TRBD2. Sequenced material: PBMCs or a T cell subset sorted from them (not recorded which). The CDR3: CASSSEALAGGSYNEQFF. The DNA for the CDR3 is TGTGCCAGCAGCTCCGAAGCCCTAGCGGGAGGCTCCTACAATGAGCAGTTCTTC.